Sequencing of this T cell receptor (beta chain) was carried out in a study of OX40 agonist ivuxolimab in advanced cancers. With regard to the full study: The costimulatory receptor OX40 (CD134) was targeted by ivuxolimab, a fully human IgG2 agonistic monoclonal antibody. Intravenous ivuxolimab was administered to patients every 2 weeks at six dose levels: 0.01, 0.1, 0.3, 1.5, 3 and 10 mg/kg. Prior anti-PD-1, anti-PD-L1 or anti-CTLA-4 therapy was permitted, and roughly two fifths of dose-escalation patients had received checkpoint inhibitors. The point of sequencing TCRbeta in the periphery was to test whether ivuxolimab changed TCR sequence diversity and drove clonal T-cell expansion. Among the 50 to 55 dose-escalation patients, some 20 had hepatocellular carcinoma, some 15 melanoma, 9 renal cell carcinoma and 9 head and neck cancer. A male proportion of around 80% and a mean age of roughly 58 years, ranging from about 20 to 79, were recorded for the dose-escalation cohort. The paper reports the monotherapy dose-escalation portion (N of about 51 patients) of the phase I ivuxolimab trial. Partial responses occurred in three dose-escalation patients, of whom one had hepatocellular carcinoma and two had cutaneous melanoma. The full study reports these points: Low levels of normalized T-cell clonal expansion were also seen in some patients who did not respond. In the 0.1-3.0 mg/kg groups, partial responders had among the lowest normalized peripheral clonal expansion, particularly in CD8+ T cells. At doses of 0.1 to 3.0 mg/kg, clonal expansion of both CD4+ and CD8+ blood T cells was observed from baseline to week 6. Antigen specificity was not determined for the clonally expanded peripheral T cells. After ivuxolimab, more expanded clones were found on average in CD8+ T cells than in CD4+ T cells.

To sequence the TCRbeta CDR3 region, genomic DNA was isolated from the sorted cells. TCRbeta CDR3 regions were sequenced using the immunoSEQ Assay. TCRdb mirrors the immuneACCESS table, restricted to in-frame sequences. Some clones are absent from its copies; in checked studies, under half trace to an unresolved V gene, and the reason for the others is unknown. This sample is represented by tens of thousands of clones; approximately 85% of them were singletons. The top ten constitute 2% to 2.5% of the sample. The trial excluded patients who had a history of autoimmune disease or were on systemic immunosuppression. Peripheral blood for TCR sequencing was drawn from every dose cohort at baseline, at cycle 4 day 1 and at cycle 7 day 1. Samples were obtained from an open-label, multicenter, first-in-human phase I dose-escalation trial of ivuxolimab. Adults with locally advanced or metastatic melanoma, renal cell carcinoma, hepatocellular carcinoma or head and neck squamous cell carcinoma were enrolled in the trial. Before TCR sequencing, CD4+ and CD8+ T cells were separately sorted from peripheral blood.

V ends up 6 bases short and J 2 bases short, with an unmatched junction base count of 4. The CDR3 sequence holds 13 residues, the cysteine and phenylalanine included. Only the CDR3 DNA is retained, 39 bases long and in frame from the first base. According to the germline V gene, CDR1 reads SQVTM and CDR2 reads ANQGSEA. With respect to this clone: The antigen this receptor binds is unknown. No clone much larger than this one lies a single base away; base qualities are absent.

Rearrangement joined TRBV29-1 to TRBJ2-5; 9 junctional bases match TRBD1. The sequence came from an adult with an advanced solid tumor such as melanoma, head and neck, liver or kidney cancer. This sample comprised CD4+ or CD8+ T cells sorted from blood, obtained in a trial of the OX40 agonist ivuxolimab. The DNA is as follows: TGCAGCGTCCGGGACAGGGATCAAGAGACCCAGTACTTC. Protein translation: CSVRDRDQETQYF.